The sequence of this T cell receptor (beta chain) was determined in a study of Graves' ophthalmopathy and Graves' hyperthyroidism. TCR beta CDR3 amplification used RNA transcripts. First-round RT-PCR with HTBI primers preceded a second-round multiplex PCR. One entry per CDR3 protein, called by TCRdb with MiXCR from the multiplex PCR reads. The profile shows around 520,000 distinct CDR3 sequences, roughly 39% of them singletons. The CDR3 is 16 residues long. CDR1 and CDR2 (germline): SGHTA, FQGNSA. A remark on this clonotype: This could be a read error, since a much larger clone is one nucleotide away. The conserved phenylalanine or tryptophan normally closing the CDR3 is absent here, so this likely arose from a read error.

V usage is TRBV7-2 and J usage is TRBJ1-1, with 10 bases lining up with TRBD1. The sequence was obtained from an adult man with Graves' hyperthyroidism. Sequenced material: peripheral blood or thyroid tissue (not recorded which). Written as DNA, the CDR3 is TGCGCCAGCAGCTTGGGACAGGGGTCAGCGAACACTGAAGCTTTCTCT. This gives the protein CASSLGQGSANTEAFS.